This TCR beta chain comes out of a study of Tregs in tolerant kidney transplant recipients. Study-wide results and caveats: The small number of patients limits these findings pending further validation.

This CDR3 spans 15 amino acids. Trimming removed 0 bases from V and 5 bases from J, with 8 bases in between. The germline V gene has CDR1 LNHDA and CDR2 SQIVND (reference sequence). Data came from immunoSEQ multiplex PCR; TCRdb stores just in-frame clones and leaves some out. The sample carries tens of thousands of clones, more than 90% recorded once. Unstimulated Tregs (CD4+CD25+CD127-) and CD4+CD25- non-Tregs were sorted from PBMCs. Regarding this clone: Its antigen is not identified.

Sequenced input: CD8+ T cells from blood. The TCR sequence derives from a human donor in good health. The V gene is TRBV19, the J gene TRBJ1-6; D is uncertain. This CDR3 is CASSIDMGDNSPLHF. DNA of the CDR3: TGTGCCAGTAGTATAGATATGGGAGATAATTCACCCCTCCACTTT.